The 21 T cell receptor beta chains reported below all come from one sample, sequenced in a study of T-cell memory formation after mild COVID-19. TCRdb recomputed calls from the 5' RACE reads with MiXCR, one row per CDR3 protein. The profile shows about 240,000 distinct CDR3 sequences, approximately 9% of them singletons. Sequenced: PBMCs or a T cell subset sorted from them (not recorded which). These receptors were obtained from a man younger than 35 who had mild COVID-19 (a few samples of this study predate the infection). Cell type and time point are not known.

The rearrangement joins TRBV4-2 to TRBJ1-1, with 7 bases that match TRBD1. The CDR3 spans 17 residues. Germline values: CDR1 LGHNA, CDR2 YNFKEQ. The junction had 10 bases not matched to a gene; V was cut back by 1 base and J by 2 bases. Here the CDR3 reads CASSQVHRGSGNTEAFF. The CDR3 DNA follows: TGTGCCAGCAGCCAAGTTCACAGGGGCTCGGGCAACACTGAAGCTTTCTTT.

This clonotype has a count of ten or more. The chain is built from TRBV3-2 and TRBJ2-5; TRBD2, as called in the table, went unchecked against the DNA. TRBV3-2 is noted as a pseudogene. The CDR3 runs to 16 residues. Here the CDR3 reads CASSPGLAGKQETQYF. The CDR3 DNA sequence: TGTGCCAGCAGCCCGGGACTAGCCGGCAAGCAAGAGACCCAGTACTTC.

This clonotype was detected only a few times. V is TRBV12-3 or TRBV12-4 and J is TRBJ1-1; D call uncertain. V dropped 7 bases and J dropped 3 bases, with 12 bases sitting between them. This CDR3 has 13 residues. The CDR3 reads CASIPLTDTEAFF. As DNA, the CDR3 is TGTGCCAGCATTCCGCTTACGGACACTGAAGCTTTCTTT.

The V gene is TRBV5-1, the J gene TRBJ2-3; no clear D gene. CDR3 length equals 15 residues. Germline-derived CDR1 and CDR2 are SGHRS and YFSETQ. Between the trimmed V and J ends, which lost 0 bases and 2 bases, there was a span of 10 bases. CDR3 protein: CASSLAAGPTDTQYF. DNA of the CDR3: TGCGCCAGCAGCTTGGCGGCAGGACCCACAGATACGCAGTATTTT.

This clonotype has just a few counts. The J gene is TRBJ1-1, the V gene TRBV9; D possibly corresponds to TRBD1 (6 bases). This CDR3 has 14 amino acids. The V end lost 3 bases, the J end lost 11 bases, and 20 bases lay between the germline ends. Germline V CDR1 and CDR2: SGDLS, YYNGEE. CDR3 sequence (DNA): TGTGCCAGCAGCGAACAGGGTGAGAGTATGCAGGCTTTCTTT. Translated: CASSEQGESMQAFF.

This clonotype appeared a few times. The V and J genes are TRBV5-1 and TRBJ1-2, with 8 bases matching TRBD1. This CDR3 has 14 residues. J was trimmed by 3 bases and V by 2 bases; bases with no gene match: 3. Germline CDR1 and CDR2: SGHRS and YFSETQ. CDR3 in amino acids: CASSLSGGDYGYTF. The CDR3 DNA is TGCGCCAGCAGCTTATCAGGGGGCGACTATGGCTACACCTTC.

This rearrangement joins TRBV2 to TRBJ1-6; no clear D gene. Germline-derived CDR1 and CDR2 are SNHLY and FYNNEI. The CDR3 contains 14 residues. V was trimmed by 4 bases and J by 5 bases, leaving 9 bases between them. The CDR3 loop is CASSADRDNSPLHF. In nucleotides, the CDR3 is TGTGCCAGCAGTGCGGACCGCGATAATTCACCCCTCCACTTT.

Only a few counts were recorded for this clonotype. V usage is TRBV6-5 and J usage is TRBJ1-1; D is undetermined. The CDR3 covers 11 residues. Per the germline V gene, CDR1 is MNHEY and CDR2 is SVGAGI. Trimming pared 3 bases from V and 11 bases from J, leaving 10 bases between. The CDR3 bases are TGTGCCAGCAGTTATTTCAGCCCGGCTTTCTTT. It yields the protein CASSYFSPAFF.

The chain has TRBV28 and TRBJ2-2, with a weak D call TRBD2 (7 bases). The CDR3 sequence is 14 residues long. The V gene lost 7 bases and the J gene lost 5 bases, with 14 bases spanning the gap. Per the germline V gene, CDR1 is MDHEN and CDR2 is SYDVKM. The CDR3 is CASNGGLRTGELFF. The CDR3 DNA is TGTGCCAGCAACGGGGGGCTTCGGACCGGGGAGCTGTTTTTT.

This clonotype was observed a few times. V usage is TRBV7-2 and J usage is TRBJ1-2; D remains unclear. Germline V CDR1 and CDR2: SGHTA, FQGNSA. The CDR3 is 12 amino acids. The V and J ends lost 3 bases and 3 bases respectively, with 5 bases between them. In nucleotides, the CDR3 is TGTGCCAGCAGCTTCGACGACTATGGCTACACCTTC. It codes for CASSFDDYGYTF.

This clonotype was found many times. This chain connects TRBV5-5 to TRBJ1-3; D may be TRBD1 (5 bases). CDR1 is SGHKS, CDR2 YYEKEE, per germline (reference sequence). This CDR3 contains 15 residues. The V and J ends lost 7 bases and 6 bases respectively, with 20 bases between them. CDR3 protein: CASHQSGTPINTIYF. In DNA, the CDR3 is TGTGCCAGCCACCAATCGGGGACCCCTATAAACACCATATATTTT.

This clonotype was recorded at least ten times. The chain joins TRBV3-1 to TRBJ1-4; TRBD1 aligns across 7 bases. In germline, CDR1 is LGHDT, CDR2 YNNKEL (reference sequence). This CDR3 region has 13 residues. With V trimmed by 3 bases and J by 7 bases, 2 bases remained unmatched. In nucleotides, the CDR3 is TGTGCCAGCAGCCACAGGGACAGTGAAAAACTGTTTTTT. This translates into CASSHRDSEKLFF.

This chain joins TRBV9 and TRBJ1-4, with 7 bases fitting TRBD1. The CDR3 spans 16 residues. Germline CDR1 and CDR2: SGDLS and YYNGEE. V was pared by 2 bases and J by 7 bases, with 11 bases of the junction left unmatched. The DNA for the CDR3 is TGTGCCAGCAGCGTTAGCCCCCGACAGGGCGGTGAAAAACTGTTTTTT. Amino acid sequence: CASSVSPRQGGEKLFF.

This chain links TRBV5-4 with TRBJ1-2; 7 bases fit TRBD1. The CDR3 length is 14 residues. Germline assignment: CDR1 SGHNT and CDR2 YYREEE (reference sequence). V was clipped by 4 bases and J by 1 base; unmatched bases: 4. The CDR3 DNA is TGTGCCAGCAGCGCGGGACAGAATAACTATGGCTACACCTTC. It translates to CASSAGQNNYGYTF.

The chain recombines TRBV18 with TRBJ1-1; D is unresolved. V lost 3 bases and J lost 1, with 6 bases in between. CDR3 length: 13 residues. CDR1 KGHSH and CDR2 LQKENI come from the germline V gene. The DNA of the CDR3 is TGTGCCAGCTCACCGGACCAGAACACTGAAGCTTTCTTT. Translated, it gives CASSPDQNTEAFF.

This rearrangement joins TRBV12-3 or TRBV12-4 to TRBJ2-3, with 7 bases identical to TRBD2. The length of the CDR3 is 14 residues. V lost 2 bases and J lost 5; bases outside the gene matches: 4. The DNA for the CDR3 is TGTGCCAGCAGTTTACCGGGGGGTCGAGATACGCAGTATTTT. As protein: CASSLPGGRDTQYF.

The table lists this clonotype with a few counts. The chain carries TRBV7-7 and TRBJ2-3; 7 nucleotides align to TRBD1. After removal of 1 base from V and 2 bases from J, the junction contained 3 bases not matched to a gene. Germline V gene lookup returns CDR1 SSHAT and CDR2 FNYEAQ (reference sequence). There are 15 residues in the CDR3. DNA of the CDR3: TGTGCCAGCAGCTTAGGAGGGGGCAACACAGATACGCAGTATTTT. Amino acids: CASSLGGGNTDTQYF.

This clonotype appeared a few times. The chain is built from TRBV6-2 or TRBV6-3 and TRBJ2-1; 8 bases map to TRBD2. This CDR3 has 15 residues. Germline trimming cut 6 bases from V and 6 bases from J; bases unmatched to any gene: 10. Germline CDR1 MNHEY, CDR2 SVGEGT. CDR3 residues: CASRLAGGRTNEQFF. The DNA for the CDR3 is TGTGCCAGCAGACTCGCGGGGGGCCGTACCAATGAGCAGTTCTTC.

This clonotype was observed a few times. The chain joins TRBV5-8 to TRBJ2-4, with TRBD2 matching over 8 bases. This CDR3 is 16 amino acids long. In germline, CDR1 is SGHTS, CDR2 YDEGEE. Trimming cost V 7 bases and J 2 bases; bases outside gene matches: 11. CDR3 DNA sequence: TGTGCCAGCGGATCGGGAGGGAGGAGCCCCAAAAACATTCAGTACTTC. Amino acids: CASGSGGRSPKNIQYF.

This clonotype was observed many times. The chain recombines TRBV5-1 with TRBJ2-3, with D hard to call. Germline assignment: CDR1 SGHRS and CDR2 YFSETQ. There are 15 residues in the CDR3. The ends were cut back, 0 bases at V and 0 bases at J, with 8 bases in the middle. The CDR3 bases are TGCGCCAGCAGCTTGGGCAGTGGAAGCACAGATACGCAGTATTTT. Translating gives CASSLGSGSTDTQYF. Complete variable domain (other parts from reference TRBV5-1 and TRBJ2-3): KAGVTQTPRYLIKTRGQQVTLSCSPISGHRSVSWYQQTPGQGLQFLFEYFSETQRNKGNFPGRFSGRQFSNSRSEMNVSTLELGDSALYLCASSLGSGSTDTQYFGPGTRLTVL.

In this sample, this clonotype turned up many times. The chain uses TRBV6-5 and TRBJ2-1, with TRBD1 matching 9 bases. CDR1 MNHEY and CDR2 SVGAGI come from the germline V gene. V gave up 7 bases and J gave up 9 bases; unmatched junction bases: 13. This CDR3 has 15 amino acids. For the CDR3, the DNA is TGTGCCAGCACTTCCCGCCCGACAGGGGGTTCTGAGCAGTTCTTC. Protein sequence: CASTSRPTGGSEQFF.